The rows below give T cell receptor beta chains drawn from one sample of a study of shared T cell receptors in the human thymus. Clones were sequenced by immunoSEQ multiplex PCR, and TCRdb holds only the in-frame ones, with some missing. The profile covers 650,000 to 950,000 clones, with over 75% appearing a single time and 0.0095% to 0.013% taken by the ten largest. The same data also contributed to another study, on human thymus T cells.

Sequences were obtained from thymocytes. The receptor source for this set is a girl under two years old with a congenital heart defect. CDR3s include the opening cysteine and the closing phenylalanine or tryptophan. Fields, in order: J gene, D gene, V gene, clone size, CDR3 DNA, CDR3 protein. A D gene is named only where the DNA matches it firmly. Where a row states a size, it is once, few, many or the class of an expanded clone; other rows omit it.

j_gene: TRBJ1-1; d_gene: .; v_gene: TRBV15; abundance: few; CDR3nt: TGTGCCACCAGCAGAGAATGCCTGGTCCGGGACAATAAATTTGGAGCTTTCTTT; CDR3aa: CATSRECLVRDNKFGAFF
j_gene: TRBJ1-2; d_gene: TRBD1; v_gene: TRBV10-3; abundance: .; CDR3nt: TGTGCCATCAGTGATGTCCCAGGGGGCTATGGCTACACCTTC; CDR3aa: CAISDVPGGYGYTF
j_gene: TRBJ1-5; d_gene: .; v_gene: TRBV12-5; abundance: .; CDR3nt: TGTGCTAGTGGTTTGGTAAGGGAGGGGACGCCCCAGCATTTT; CDR3aa: CASGLVREGTPQHF
j_gene: TRBJ2-1; d_gene: .; v_gene: TRBV6-5; abundance: .; CDR3nt: TGTGCCAGCAGTTACCCGGGGGTTGGAACCCAGAACCAGTTCTTC; CDR3aa: CASSYPGVGTQNQFF
j_gene: TRBJ2-3; d_gene: .; v_gene: TRBV28; abundance: .; CDR3nt: TGTGCCAGCAGTTTAAGGCCCAGCGAAGATACGCAGTATTTT; CDR3aa: CASSLRPSEDTQYF
j_gene: TRBJ1-4; d_gene: .; v_gene: TRBV13; abundance: .; CDR3nt: TGTGCCAGCAGCTTAAGTCATCTATTGGCTCAGGATAATGAAAAACTGTTTTTT; CDR3aa: CASSLSHLLAQDNEKLFF
j_gene: TRBJ1-2; d_gene: TRBD1; v_gene: TRBV10-3; abundance: .; CDR3nt: TGTGCCGCCTGGACAGGGGGAAACTATGGCTACACCTTC; CDR3aa: CAAWTGGNYGYTF
j_gene: TRBJ2-3; d_gene: TRBD1; v_gene: TRBV5-6; abundance: .; CDR3nt: TGTGCCAGCAGCTTGGTCCGAACGGGGACAGCTAGCACAGATACGCAGTATTTT; CDR3aa: CASSLVRTGTASTDTQYF
j_gene: TRBJ1-1; d_gene: .; v_gene: TRBV7-9; abundance: .; CDR3nt: TGTGCCAGCAGCTTTGAGAGTAACACTGAAGCTTTCTTT; CDR3aa: CASSFESNTEAFF
j_gene: TRBJ2-7; d_gene: TRBD1; v_gene: TRBV10-3; abundance: .; CDR3nt: TGTGCCATCGTTGGACGGGTTAGGACAGGGTCCTACGAGCAGTACTTC; CDR3aa: CAIVGRVRTGSYEQYF
j_gene: TRBJ2-7; d_gene: .; v_gene: TRBV25-1; abundance: few; CDR3nt: TGTGCCAGCAGTGACCCGGGATCTCCCCCCGGGCAGTACTTC; CDR3aa: CASSDPGSPPGQYF
j_gene: TRBJ1-2; d_gene: .; v_gene: TRBV7-2; abundance: .; CDR3nt: TGTGCCAGCAGTCAAGACCCGGGGTTCTATGGCTACACCTTC; CDR3aa: CASSQDPGFYGYTF
j_gene: TRBJ2-5; d_gene: .; v_gene: TRBV7-2; abundance: .; CDR3nt: TGTGCCAGCAGCTCGGGCGGGGGCCCCCAAGAGACCCAGTACTTC; CDR3aa: CASSSGGGPQETQYF
j_gene: TRBJ2-3; d_gene: .; v_gene: TRBV10-1; abundance: .; CDR3nt: TGCGCCAGCAGTGAGTCGAGGGCTGCCGCTAGCACAGATACGCAGTATTTT; CDR3aa: CASSESRAAASTDTQYF
j_gene: TRBJ2-7; d_gene: TRBD1; v_gene: TRBV4-1; abundance: .; CDR3nt: TGCGCCAGCAGCCAAGGGGGCCGGGACAGGGAGAGGGCACACGAGCAGTACTTC; CDR3aa: CASSQGGRDRERAHEQYF
j_gene: TRBJ2-3; d_gene: TRBD2; v_gene: TRBV5-1; abundance: .; CDR3nt: TGCGCCAGCAGCCCGAGTAACCGACGACTAGCGGGGGGCACAGATACGCAGTATTTT; CDR3aa: CASSPSNRRLAGGTDTQYF
j_gene: TRBJ2-7; d_gene: .; v_gene: TRBV6-5; abundance: .; CDR3nt: TGTGCCAGCAGCAAAGGAGCTACAGGACACGAGCAGTACTTC; CDR3aa: CASSKGATGHEQYF
j_gene: TRBJ2-1; d_gene: TRBD2; v_gene: TRBV4-1; abundance: .; CDR3nt: TGCGCCAGCAGCCAACCTTCGGGACTAGCGGGGGGGCCCTCGGGCAATGAGCAGTTCTTC; CDR3aa: CASSQPSGLAGGPSGNEQFF
j_gene: TRBJ1-2; d_gene: .; v_gene: TRBV2; abundance: few; CDR3nt: TGTGCCAGCAGTGGGGGGGTTGGAATTCCCAACTGTGGCTACACCTTC; CDR3aa: CASSGGVGIPNCGYTF
j_gene: TRBJ1-1; d_gene: TRBD1; v_gene: TRBV12-5; abundance: .; CDR3nt: TGTGCTAGTGGTCCGGCCCCCCCAAAGGGACAGGGGGATGACACTGAAGCTTTCTTT; CDR3aa: CASGPAPPKGQGDDTEAFF
j_gene: TRBJ1-1; d_gene: TRBD1; v_gene: TRBV28; abundance: .; CDR3nt: TGTGCCAGCAGGGGATACAGGGGAGAGGACACTGAAGCTTTCTTT; CDR3aa: CASRGYRGEDTEAFF
j_gene: TRBJ1-1; d_gene: TRBD1; v_gene: TRBV6-5; abundance: .; CDR3nt: TGTGCCAGCAGTTTCGGACAGGGGAAATACACTGAAGCTTTCTTT; CDR3aa: CASSFGQGKYTEAFF
j_gene: TRBJ1-5; d_gene: TRBD1; v_gene: TRBV11-2; abundance: .; CDR3nt: TGTGCCAGCAGCCCCGCTGGGACAGCTAATCAGCCCCAGCATTTT; CDR3aa: CASSPAGTANQPQHF
j_gene: TRBJ1-5; d_gene: .; v_gene: TRBV2; abundance: .; CDR3nt: TGTGCCAGCTCAAGAGCGAGGGACAAAGGGAGCAATCAGCCCCAGCATTTT; CDR3aa: CASSRARDKGSNQPQHF
j_gene: TRBJ2-7; d_gene: TRBD1; v_gene: TRBV5-4; abundance: once; CDR3nt: TGTGCCAGCAGCTCCTCCGGGACAGGGACTTACGAGCAGTACTTC; CDR3aa: CASSSSGTGTYEQYF
j_gene: TRBJ2-5; d_gene: TRBD1; v_gene: TRBV30; abundance: .; CDR3nt: TGTGCCTGGAGTGTAGGGTCCTTTTTACATCTCGACAGGGATTCGGAGACCCAGTACTTC; CDR3aa: CAWSVGSFLHLDRDSETQYF
j_gene: TRBJ1-2; d_gene: .; v_gene: TRBV5-1; abundance: .; CDR3nt: TGCGCCAGCAGCTTGGTTTCAGGCGAGAACTATGGCTACACCTTC; CDR3aa: CASSLVSGENYGYTF
j_gene: TRBJ1-5; d_gene: TRBD1; v_gene: TRBV4-2; abundance: .; CDR3nt: TGTGCCAGCAGCCAAGGAGCATTGTGGGCTCCAGGGACAGGGTATAGCAATCAGCCCCAGCATTTT; CDR3aa: CASSQGALWAPGTGYSNQPQHF
j_gene: TRBJ2-1; d_gene: .; v_gene: TRBV28; abundance: .; CDR3nt: TGTGCCAGCAGTTTATCCCCCTTGGGGCGCTCCTACAATGAGCAGTTCTTC; CDR3aa: CASSLSPLGRSYNEQFF
j_gene: TRBJ2-1; d_gene: .; v_gene: TRBV4-1; abundance: .; CDR3nt: TGCGCCAGCAGCCCTAAGGGGCGATCCCACAATGAGCAGTTCTTC; CDR3aa: CASSPKGRSHNEQFF
j_gene: TRBJ1-2; d_gene: TRBD1; v_gene: TRBV27; abundance: .; CDR3nt: TGTGCCAGCTTTCCCGCCGGGACAGGCGTAAGTGGCTACACCTTC; CDR3aa: CASFPAGTGVSGYTF
j_gene: TRBJ1-2; d_gene: .; v_gene: TRBV2; abundance: .; CDR3nt: TGTGCCCGGGGTGGGGGCGAGATGACGGATGGCTACACCTTC; CDR3aa: CARGGGEMTDGYTF
j_gene: TRBJ1-3; d_gene: .; v_gene: TRBV5-1; abundance: .; CDR3nt: TGCGCCAGCAGCGCCGCTAGGACACGCTCTGGAAACACCATATATTTT; CDR3aa: CASSAARTRSGNTIYF
j_gene: TRBJ1-4; d_gene: .; v_gene: TRBV5-1; abundance: .; CDR3nt: TGCGCCAGCAGCCCGTACCCCCCCGGGGGAGACGAAAAACTGTTTTTT; CDR3aa: CASSPYPPGGDEKLFF
j_gene: TRBJ1-2; d_gene: TRBD1; v_gene: TRBV5-1; abundance: once; CDR3nt: TGCGCCAGCAGCTTGACCCCCGGACAGGAAACTAACTATGGCTACACCTTC; CDR3aa: CASSLTPGQETNYGYTF
j_gene: TRBJ2-7; d_gene: TRBD2; v_gene: TRBV6-1; abundance: once; CDR3nt: TGTGCCAGCAGGACTAGCGGGGCATACGAGCAGTACTTC; CDR3aa: CASRTSGAYEQYF